This T cell receptor (beta chain) stems from a study of cytomegalovirus exposure and HLA in healthy donors. Study conclusions and caveats: Relative to the approximately 700-donor mean, N-insertions were reportedly fewer in an Asian-associated ancestry cluster in a later analysis. The study recorded some 160 TCR beta chains that were cytomegalovirus-associated.

The CDR3 length is 13 residues. The germline V gene has CDR1 ENHRY and CDR2 SYGVKD. V lost 11 bases and J lost 1; bases outside the gene matches: 5. PCR employed 60 Vbeta and 13 Jbeta primers. Authors' data handling: Later analysis identified some 88 million unique TCR beta chains, approximately 11 million shared. Some clones are missing from TCRdb's copy, which holds only in-frame ones; the method was immunoSEQ multiplex PCR. The DNA was the basis for D and trimming; V, J and clone size are from that table. The table records roughly 100,000 clones, approximately 79% of them present only once. A note on this clone: The antigen is unknown.

The sample taken for sequencing was PBMCs. This rearrangement joins TRBV10-3 to TRBJ1-5, with 7 bases identical to TRBD1. The receptor was isolated from a man between 60 and 70 years old in good health and CMV-seronegative. The CDR3 DNA reads as TGTGCCGTCGGGACAGACAGCAATCAGCCCCAGCATTTT. This gives the protein CAVGTDSNQPQHF.